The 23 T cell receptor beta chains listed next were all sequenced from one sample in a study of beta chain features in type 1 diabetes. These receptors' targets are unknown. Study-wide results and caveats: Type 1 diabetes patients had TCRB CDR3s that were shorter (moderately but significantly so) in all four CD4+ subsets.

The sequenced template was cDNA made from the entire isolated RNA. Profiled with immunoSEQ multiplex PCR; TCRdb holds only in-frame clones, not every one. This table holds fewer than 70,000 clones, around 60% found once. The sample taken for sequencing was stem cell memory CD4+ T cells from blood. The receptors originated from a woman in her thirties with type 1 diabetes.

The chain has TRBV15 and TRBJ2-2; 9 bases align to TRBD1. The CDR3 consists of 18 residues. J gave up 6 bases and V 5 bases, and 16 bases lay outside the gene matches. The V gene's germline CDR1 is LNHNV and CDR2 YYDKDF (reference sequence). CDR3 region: CATSPLSGQGFKPGELFF. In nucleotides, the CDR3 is TGTGCCACCAGCCCACTTTCGGGACAGGGATTTAAACCCGGGGAGCTGTTTTTT.

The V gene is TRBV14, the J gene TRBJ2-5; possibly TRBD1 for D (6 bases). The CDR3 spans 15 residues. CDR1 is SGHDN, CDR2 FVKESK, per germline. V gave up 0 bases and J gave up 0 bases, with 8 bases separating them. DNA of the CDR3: TGTGCCAGCAGCCAAGATCGACAGGACCAAGAGACCCAGTACTTC. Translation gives CASSQDRQDQETQYF.

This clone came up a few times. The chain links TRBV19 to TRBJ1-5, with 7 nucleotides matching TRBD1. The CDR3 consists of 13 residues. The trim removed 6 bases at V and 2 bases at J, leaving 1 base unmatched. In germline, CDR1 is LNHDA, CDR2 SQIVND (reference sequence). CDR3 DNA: TGTGCCAGTAGAGGGGGCGGCAATCAGCCCCAGCATTTT. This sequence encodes CASRGGGNQPQHF.

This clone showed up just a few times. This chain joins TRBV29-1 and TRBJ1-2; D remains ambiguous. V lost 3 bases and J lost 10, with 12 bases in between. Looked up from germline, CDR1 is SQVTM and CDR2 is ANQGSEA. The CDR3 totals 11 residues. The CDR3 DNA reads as TGCAGCGTTGATCTTACAGTCGACTACACCTTC. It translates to CSVDLTVDYTF.

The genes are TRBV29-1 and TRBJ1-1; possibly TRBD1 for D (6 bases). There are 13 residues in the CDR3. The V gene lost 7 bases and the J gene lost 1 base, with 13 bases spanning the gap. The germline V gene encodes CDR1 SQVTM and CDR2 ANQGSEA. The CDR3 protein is CSARTETNTEAFF. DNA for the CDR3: TGCAGCGCCAGGACAGAGACGAACACTGAAGCTTTCTTT.

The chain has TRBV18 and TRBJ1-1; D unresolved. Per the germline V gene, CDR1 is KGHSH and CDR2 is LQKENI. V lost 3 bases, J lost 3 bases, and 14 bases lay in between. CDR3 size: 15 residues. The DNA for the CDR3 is TGTGCCAGCTCACCGTCTTCGTTGGAGGACACTGAAGCTTTCTTT. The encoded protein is CASSPSSLEDTEAFF.

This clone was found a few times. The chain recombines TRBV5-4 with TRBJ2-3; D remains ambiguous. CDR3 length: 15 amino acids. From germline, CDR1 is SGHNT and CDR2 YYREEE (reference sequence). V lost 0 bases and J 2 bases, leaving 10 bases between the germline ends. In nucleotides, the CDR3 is TGTGCCAGCAGCTTGGCGGCAGGTTCCACAGATACGCAGTATTTT. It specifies CASSLAAGSTDTQYF.

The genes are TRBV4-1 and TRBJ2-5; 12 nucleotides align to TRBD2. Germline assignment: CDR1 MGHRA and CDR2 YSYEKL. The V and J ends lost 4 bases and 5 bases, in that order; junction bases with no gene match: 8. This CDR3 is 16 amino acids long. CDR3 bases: TGCGCCAGCAGCCCTAGCGGGAGGGCCTGGGAGGAGACCCAGTACTTC. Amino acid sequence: CASSPSGRAWEETQYF.

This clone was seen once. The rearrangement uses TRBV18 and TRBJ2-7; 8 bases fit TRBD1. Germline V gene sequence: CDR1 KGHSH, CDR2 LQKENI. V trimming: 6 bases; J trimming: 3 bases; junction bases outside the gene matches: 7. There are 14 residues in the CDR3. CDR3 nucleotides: TGTGCCAGCTCCCTATCGACAGGGGACTACGAGCAGTACTTC. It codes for CASSLSTGDYEQYF.

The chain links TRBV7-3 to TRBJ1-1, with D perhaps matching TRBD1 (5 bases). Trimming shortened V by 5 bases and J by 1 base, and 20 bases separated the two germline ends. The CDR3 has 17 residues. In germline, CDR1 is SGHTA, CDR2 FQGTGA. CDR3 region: CASSPGEGRLGNTEAFF. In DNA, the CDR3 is TGTGCCAGCAGCCCGGGGGAGGGAAGGCTGGGGAACACTGAAGCTTTCTTT.

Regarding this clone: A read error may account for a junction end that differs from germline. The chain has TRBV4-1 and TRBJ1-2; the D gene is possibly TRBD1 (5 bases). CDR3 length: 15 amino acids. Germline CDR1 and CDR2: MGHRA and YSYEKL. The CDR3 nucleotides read TGCGCCAGCAACCAAGCCCCGACAGTAAACTATGGCTACACCTTC. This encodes CASNQAPTVNYGYTF.

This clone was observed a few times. DNA of the CDR3: TGTGCCAGCAGGACTAGCGGTAACTACGAGCAGTACTTC. This sequence encodes CASRTSGNYEQYF. This sequence joins TRBV25-1 and TRBJ2-7; 9 positions agree with TRBD2. Germline lookup yields CDR1 MGHDK and CDR2 SYGVNS. The J segment lost 3 bases and the V segment lost 6 bases, leaving 3 bases of the junction unmatched. The CDR3 length is 13 residues.

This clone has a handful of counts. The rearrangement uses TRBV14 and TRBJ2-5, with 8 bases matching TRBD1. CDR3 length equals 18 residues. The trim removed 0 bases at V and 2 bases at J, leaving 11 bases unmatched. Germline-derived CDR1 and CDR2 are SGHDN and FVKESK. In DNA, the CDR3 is TGTGCCAGCAGCCAAGATAGGACCGGGACAGGCATACAAGAGACCCAGTACTTC. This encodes CASSQDRTGTGIQETQYF.

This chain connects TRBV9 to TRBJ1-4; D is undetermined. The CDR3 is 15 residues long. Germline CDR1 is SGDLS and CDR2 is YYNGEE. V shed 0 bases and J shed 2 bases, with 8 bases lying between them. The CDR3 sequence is CASSVGHSTNEKLFF. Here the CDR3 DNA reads TGTGCCAGCAGCGTAGGGCACAGTACTAATGAAAAACTGTTTTTT.

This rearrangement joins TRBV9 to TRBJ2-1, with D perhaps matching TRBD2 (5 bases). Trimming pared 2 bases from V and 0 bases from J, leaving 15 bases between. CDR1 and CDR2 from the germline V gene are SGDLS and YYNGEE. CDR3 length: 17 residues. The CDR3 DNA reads TGTGCCAGCAGCGTCAGCTTAGCGAGAAGCTCCTACAATGAGCAGTTCTTC. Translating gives CASSVSLARSSYNEQFF.

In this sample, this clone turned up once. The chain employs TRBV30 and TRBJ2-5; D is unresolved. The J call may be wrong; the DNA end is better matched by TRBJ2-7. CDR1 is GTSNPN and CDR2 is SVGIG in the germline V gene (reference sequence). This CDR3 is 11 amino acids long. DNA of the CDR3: TGTGCCTCCCGAACCGCCTACGAGCAGTACTTC. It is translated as CASRTAYEQYF.

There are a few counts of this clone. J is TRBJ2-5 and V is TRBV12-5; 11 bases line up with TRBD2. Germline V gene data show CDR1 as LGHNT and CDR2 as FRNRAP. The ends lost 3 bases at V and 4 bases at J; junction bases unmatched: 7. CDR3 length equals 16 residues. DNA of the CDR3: TGTGCTAGTGGTTTTTCGACTAGCGGGGAAAGAGAGACCCAGTACTTC. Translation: CASGFSTSGERETQYF.

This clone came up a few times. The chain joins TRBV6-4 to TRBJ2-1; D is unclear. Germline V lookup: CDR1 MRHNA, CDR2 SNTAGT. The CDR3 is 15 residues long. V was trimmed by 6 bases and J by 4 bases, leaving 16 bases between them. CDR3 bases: TGTGCCAGCAGGGTAGATTTTTGGTTATACAATGAGCAGTTCTTC. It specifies CASRVDFWLYNEQFF.

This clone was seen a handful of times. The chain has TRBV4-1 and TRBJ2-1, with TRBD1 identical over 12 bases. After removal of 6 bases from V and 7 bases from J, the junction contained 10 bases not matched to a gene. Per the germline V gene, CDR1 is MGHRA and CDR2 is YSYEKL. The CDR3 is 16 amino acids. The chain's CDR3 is CASRDPGQGARNEQFF. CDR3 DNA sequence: TGCGCCAGCAGGGACCCGGGACAGGGGGCGAGAAATGAGCAGTTCTTC.

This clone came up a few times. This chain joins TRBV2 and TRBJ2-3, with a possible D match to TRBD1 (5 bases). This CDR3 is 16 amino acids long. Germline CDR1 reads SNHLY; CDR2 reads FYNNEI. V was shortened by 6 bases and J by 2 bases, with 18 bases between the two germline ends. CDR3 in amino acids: CASSDSGNFYTDTQYF. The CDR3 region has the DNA TGTGCCAGCAGCGACTCAGGGAATTTTTACACAGATACGCAGTATTTT. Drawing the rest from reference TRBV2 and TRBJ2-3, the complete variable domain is EPEVTQTPSHQVTQMGQEVILRCVPISNHLYFYWYRQILGQKVEFLVSFYNNEISEKSEIFDDQFSVERPDGSNFTLKIRSTKLEDSAMYFCASSDSGNFYTDTQYFGPGTRLTVL.

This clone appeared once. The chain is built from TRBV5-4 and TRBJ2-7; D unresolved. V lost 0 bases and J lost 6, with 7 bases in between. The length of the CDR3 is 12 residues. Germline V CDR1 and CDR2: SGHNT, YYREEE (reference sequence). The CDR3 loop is CASSLAASEQYF. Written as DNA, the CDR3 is TGTGCCAGCAGCTTGGCCGCTAGCGAGCAGTACTTC. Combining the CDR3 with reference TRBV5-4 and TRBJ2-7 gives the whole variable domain ETGVTQSPTHLIKTRGQQVTLRCSSQSGHNTVSWYQQALGQGPQFIFQYYREEENGRGNFPPRFSGLQFPNYSSELNVNALELDDSALYLCASSLAASEQYFGPGTRLTVT.

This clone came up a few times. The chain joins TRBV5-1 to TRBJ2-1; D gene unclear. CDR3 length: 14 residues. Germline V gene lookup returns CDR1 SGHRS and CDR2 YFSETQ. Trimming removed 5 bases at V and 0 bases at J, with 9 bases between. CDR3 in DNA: TGCGCCAGCAGTAACCTGAGCTCCTACAATGAGCAGTTCTTC. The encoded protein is CASSNLSSYNEQFF.

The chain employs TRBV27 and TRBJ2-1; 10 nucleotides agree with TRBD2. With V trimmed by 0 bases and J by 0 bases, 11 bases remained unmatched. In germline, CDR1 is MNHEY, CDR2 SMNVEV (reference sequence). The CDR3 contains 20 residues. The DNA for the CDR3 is TGTGCCAGCAGTTTATCGGTCCTAGCGGGAGCCACGAGCTCCTACAATGAGCAGTTCTTC. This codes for CASSLSVLAGATSSYNEQFF.